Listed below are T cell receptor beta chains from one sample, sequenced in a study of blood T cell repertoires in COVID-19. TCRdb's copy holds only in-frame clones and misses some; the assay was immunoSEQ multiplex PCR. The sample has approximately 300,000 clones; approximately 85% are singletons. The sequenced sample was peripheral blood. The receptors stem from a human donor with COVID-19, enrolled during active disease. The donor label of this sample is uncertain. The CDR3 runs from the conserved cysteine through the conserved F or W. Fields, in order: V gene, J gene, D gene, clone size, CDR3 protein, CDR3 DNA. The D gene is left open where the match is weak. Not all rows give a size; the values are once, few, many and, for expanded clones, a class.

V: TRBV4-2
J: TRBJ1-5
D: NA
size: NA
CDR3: CASSQEFRDQPQHF
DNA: TGTGCCAGCAGCCAAGAATTCAGGGATCAGCCCCAGCATTTT

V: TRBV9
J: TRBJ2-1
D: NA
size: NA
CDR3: CASSVEVSRHDNEQFF
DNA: TGTGCCAGCAGCGTAGAGGTTAGCCGTCACGACAATGAGCAGTTCTTC

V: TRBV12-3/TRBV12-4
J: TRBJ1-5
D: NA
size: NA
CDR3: CASSRGEHQPQHF
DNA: TGTGCCAGCAGCCGCGGAGAGCATCAGCCCCAGCATTTT

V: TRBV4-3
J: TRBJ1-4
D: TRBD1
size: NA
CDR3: CASSYGTVNEKLFF
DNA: TGCGCCAGCAGCTACGGGACAGTTAATGAAAAACTGTTTTTT

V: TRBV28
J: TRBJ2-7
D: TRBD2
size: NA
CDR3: CASSSGLAGIHEQYF
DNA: TGTGCCAGCAGTTCAGGACTAGCGGGAATACACGAGCAGTACTTC

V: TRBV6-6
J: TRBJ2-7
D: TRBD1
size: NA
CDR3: CASRPRTGGAEQYF
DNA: TGTGCCAGCAGACCACGGACAGGGGGCGCCGAGCAGTACTTC

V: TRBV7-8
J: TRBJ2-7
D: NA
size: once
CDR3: CASSPGGPEQYF
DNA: TGTGCCAGCAGCCCCGGAGGTCCCGAGCAGTACTTC

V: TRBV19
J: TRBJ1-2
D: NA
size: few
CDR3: CASSIGAGTAMGGYTF
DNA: TGTGCCAGTAGTATAGGGGCAGGCACGGCTATGGGTGGCTACACCTTC

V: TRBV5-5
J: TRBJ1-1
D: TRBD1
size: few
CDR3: CASSRQGMNTEAFF
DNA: TGTGCCAGCAGCCGACAGGGCATGAACACTGAAGCTTTCTTT

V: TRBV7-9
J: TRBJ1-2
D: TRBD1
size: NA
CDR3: CASSLEGDRDGYTF
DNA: TGTGCCAGCAGCTTGGAAGGAGACAGGGATGGCTACACCTTC

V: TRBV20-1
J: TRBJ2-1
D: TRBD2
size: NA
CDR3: CSASGVAGGLGEQFF
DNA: TGCAGTGCTAGTGGTGTCGCGGGAGGTCTGGGGGAGCAGTTCTTC

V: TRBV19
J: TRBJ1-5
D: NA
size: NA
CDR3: CASSPERGPQHF
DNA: TGTGCCAGTAGTCCCGAACGGGGGCCCCAGCATTTT

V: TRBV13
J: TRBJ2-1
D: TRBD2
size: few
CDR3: CASSLDQRPPGRGNYNEQFF
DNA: TGTGCCAGCAGCTTAGACCAAAGACCCCCCGGGAGGGGTAACTACAATGAGCAGTTCTTC

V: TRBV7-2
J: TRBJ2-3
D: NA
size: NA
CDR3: CASSLDGSGTSTDTQYF
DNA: TGTGCCAGCAGCTTAGACGGGAGTGGTACTAGCACAGATACGCAGTATTTT

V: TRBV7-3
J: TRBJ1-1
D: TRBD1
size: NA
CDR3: CASSRYRGGEITEAFF
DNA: TGTGCCAGCAGCCGCTACAGGGGCGGCGAGATCACTGAAGCTTTCTTT

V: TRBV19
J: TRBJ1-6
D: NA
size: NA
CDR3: CASSETGFSPLHF
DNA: TGTGCCAGTAGTGAAACAGGGTTTTCACCCCTCCACTTT

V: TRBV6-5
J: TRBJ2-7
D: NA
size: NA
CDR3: CASSYSGGADEQYF
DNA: TGTGCCAGCAGTTACTCGGGGGGGGCGGACGAGCAGTACTTC

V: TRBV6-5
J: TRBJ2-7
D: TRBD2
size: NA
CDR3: CASSPPSGTGYEQYF
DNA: TGTGCCAGCAGTCCCCCCAGCGGGACGGGCTACGAGCAGTACTTC

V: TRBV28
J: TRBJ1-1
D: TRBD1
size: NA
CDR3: CASTPQGDRGTEAFF
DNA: TGTGCCAGCACTCCCCAGGGGGACCGAGGCACTGAAGCTTTCTTT

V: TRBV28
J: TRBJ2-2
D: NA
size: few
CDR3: CASSLQTGELFF
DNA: TGTGCCAGCAGTTTACAGACCGGGGAGCTGTTTTTT

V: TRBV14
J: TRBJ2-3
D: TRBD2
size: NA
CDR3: CASSQSSGRVSYTQYF
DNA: TGTGCCAGCAGCCAAAGTAGCGGGAGGGTCTCTTATACGCAGTATTTT

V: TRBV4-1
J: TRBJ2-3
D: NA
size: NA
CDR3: CASSLRGIGTDTQYF
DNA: TGCGCCAGCAGCCTAAGAGGCATCGGCACAGATACGCAGTATTTT

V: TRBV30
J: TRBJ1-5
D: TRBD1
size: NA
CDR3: CACDRGNQPQHF
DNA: TGTGCCTGTGACAGGGGGAATCAGCCCCAGCATTTT

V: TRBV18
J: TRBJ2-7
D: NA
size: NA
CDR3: CASSPDRFYEQYF
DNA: TGTGCCAGCTCACCGGACAGATTCTACGAGCAGTACTTC

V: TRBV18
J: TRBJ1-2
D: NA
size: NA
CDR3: CASSPPEGGGAYGYTF
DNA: TGTGCCAGCTCCCCCCCCGAGGGAGGGGGGGCCTATGGCTACACCTTC

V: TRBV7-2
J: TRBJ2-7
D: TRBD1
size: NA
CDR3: CASRDRTGTYEQYF
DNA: TGTGCCAGCAGGGATCGGACAGGAACCTACGAGCAGTACTTC

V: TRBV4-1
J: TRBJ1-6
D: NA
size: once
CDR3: CASSLRGTKQSSYNSPLHF
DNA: TGCGCCAGCAGCCTAAGGGGCACAAAACAGAGCTCCTATAATTCACCCCTCCACTTT

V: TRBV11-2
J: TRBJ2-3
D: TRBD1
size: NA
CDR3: CASSQEQGAWDTQYF
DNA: TGTGCCAGCAGCCAGGAACAGGGGGCGTGGGATACGCAGTATTTT

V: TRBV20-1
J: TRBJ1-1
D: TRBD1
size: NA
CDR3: CSASRRAGGVSAFF
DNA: TGCAGTGCTAGTAGAAGGGCAGGGGGTGTCTCGGCTTTCTTT

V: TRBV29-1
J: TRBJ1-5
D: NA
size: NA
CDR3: CSAVQGFNQPQHF
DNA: TGCAGCGCTGTACAGGGCTTCAATCAGCCCCAGCATTTT

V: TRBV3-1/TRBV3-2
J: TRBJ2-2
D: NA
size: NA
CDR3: CASSPMWRGNTGELFF
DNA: TGTGCCAGCAGCCCGATGTGGAGAGGTAACACCGGGGAGCTGTTTTTT

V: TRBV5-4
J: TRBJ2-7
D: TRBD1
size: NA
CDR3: CASSSGQGEYEQYF
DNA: TGTGCCAGCAGCTCCGGACAGGGGGAATACGAGCAGTACTTC

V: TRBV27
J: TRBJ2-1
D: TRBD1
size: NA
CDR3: CASSPPGQGWNEQFF
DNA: TGTGCCAGCAGTCCACCGGGACAGGGTTGGAATGAGCAGTTCTTC

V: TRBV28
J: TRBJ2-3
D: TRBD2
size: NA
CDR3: CASTLLLSGSGDTQYF
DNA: TGTGCCAGCACCCTACTTCTTAGCGGGAGTGGTGATACGCAGTATTTT

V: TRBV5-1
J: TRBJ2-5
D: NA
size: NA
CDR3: CASSLVEQETQYF
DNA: TGCGCCAGCAGCTTGGTAGAACAAGAGACCCAGTACTTC

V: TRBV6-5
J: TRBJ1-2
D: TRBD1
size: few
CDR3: CASSYQRQGSYGYTF
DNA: TGTGCCAGCAGTTACCAAAGACAGGGGAGCTATGGCTACACCTTC

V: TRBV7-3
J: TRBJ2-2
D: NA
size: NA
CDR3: CASSPLDTGELFF
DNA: TGTGCCAGCAGCCCACTGGACACCGGGGAGCTGTTTTTT

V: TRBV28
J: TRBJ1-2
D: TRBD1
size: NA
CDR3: CASTFPQGYRTF
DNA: TGTGCCAGCACTTTTCCACAGGGGTACCGCACCTTC

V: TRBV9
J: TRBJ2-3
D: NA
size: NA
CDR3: CASSVGPEGTDTQYF
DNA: TGTGCCAGCAGCGTAGGTCCCGAGGGCACAGATACGCAGTATTTT

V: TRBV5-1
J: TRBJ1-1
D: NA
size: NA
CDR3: CASSLADSYTEAFF
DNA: TGCGCCAGCAGCTTAGCGGACAGTTACACTGAAGCTTTCTTT

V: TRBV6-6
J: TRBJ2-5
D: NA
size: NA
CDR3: CASSLGGALQETQYF
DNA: TGTGCCAGCAGTCTGGGGGGTGCCCTACAAGAGACCCAGTACTTC

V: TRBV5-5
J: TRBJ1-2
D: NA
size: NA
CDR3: CASSPTTDRRYGYTF
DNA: TGTGCCAGCAGCCCAACCACGGACAGACGCTATGGCTACACCTTC

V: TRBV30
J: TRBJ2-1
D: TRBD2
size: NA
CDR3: CAWRTSGSWGEQFF
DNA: TGTGCCTGGCGGACTAGCGGGAGCTGGGGTGAGCAGTTCTTC

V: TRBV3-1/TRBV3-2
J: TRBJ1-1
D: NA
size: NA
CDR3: CASSQAVRMNTEAFF
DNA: TGTGCCAGCAGCCAAGCTGTCAGAATGAACACTGAAGCTTTCTTT

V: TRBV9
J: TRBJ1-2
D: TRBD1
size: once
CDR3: CASSALQGAGYTF
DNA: TGTGCCAGCAGCGCGCTACAGGGGGCCGGCTACACCTTC

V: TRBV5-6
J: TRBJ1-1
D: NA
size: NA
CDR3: CASRGGPIGGTEAFF
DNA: TGTGCCAGCAGAGGGGGTCCAATTGGAGGCACTGAAGCTTTCTTT